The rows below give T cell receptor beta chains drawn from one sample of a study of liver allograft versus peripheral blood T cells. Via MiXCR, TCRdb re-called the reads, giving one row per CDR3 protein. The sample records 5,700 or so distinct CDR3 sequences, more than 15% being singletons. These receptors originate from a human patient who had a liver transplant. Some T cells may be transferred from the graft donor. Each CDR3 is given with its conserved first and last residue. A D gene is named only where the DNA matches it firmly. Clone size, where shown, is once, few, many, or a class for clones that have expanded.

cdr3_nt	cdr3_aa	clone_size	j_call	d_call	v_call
TGTGCCACCAGTGTCGGACAGTCCGACGGGGTATATGGCTACACCTTC	CATSVGQSDGVYGYTF	medium-sized	TRBJ1-2	NA	TRBV15
TGTGCCAGCAGCCAAGCCGTGGGGGTCTCTGGAAACACCATATATTTT	CASSQAVGVSGNTIYF	medium-sized	TRBJ1-3	NA	TRBV27
TGTGCCAGCAGTCGAGGATGGACAGGGGGCCTTCAGCCCCAGCATTTT	CASSRGWTGGLQPQHF	medium-sized	TRBJ1-5	TRBD1	TRBV27
TGTGCCAGTAGTAAGAGAGCAGAGTTGCCCTACGAGCAGTACTTC	CASSKRAELPYEQYF	medium-sized	TRBJ2-7	NA	TRBV19
TGTGCCAGCTGCCGCAGCACGGGGTTGGCAGATACGCAGTATTTT	CASCRSTGLADTQYF	medium-sized	TRBJ2-3	NA	TRBV6-1
TGTGCCAGCAGTTCCCCTCGATGGGGACTAGCCAGAGAGACCCAGTACTTC	CASSSPRWGLARETQYF	NA	TRBJ2-5	TRBD2	TRBV6-5
TGTGCCAGTCGGACAGGGCTGAACACTGAAGCTTTCTTT	CASRTGLNTEAFF	NA	TRBJ1-1	TRBD1	TRBV6-1
TGTGCCAGCAGTCGACAGGGCTATAATTCACCCCTCCACTTT	CASSRQGYNSPLHF	NA	TRBJ1-6	TRBD1	TRBV12-3/TRBV12-4
TGTGCCAGCAGTTTAGTCTATAGCGGGAGACGGGGACCTACCTACGAGCAGTACTTC	CASSLVYSGRRGPTYEQYF	medium-sized	TRBJ2-7	TRBD2	TRBV27
TGTGCCAGTAGTCTGATACTAGCGGGAGGGCCGAACGAGCAGTACTTC	CASSLILAGGPNEQYF	medium-sized	TRBJ2-7	TRBD2	TRBV19
TGTGCCAGCAGTTCCCTATACCCGGACGCCCTCGGGGAGCAGTACTTC	CASSSLYPDALGEQYF	medium-sized	TRBJ2-7	NA	TRBV6-2/TRBV6-3
TGTGCCAGCAGCTTAGGAGGGGCCAAAGATACGCAGTATTTT	CASSLGGAKDTQYF	many	TRBJ2-3	NA	TRBV7-9
TGTGCCAGCAGTTTATACGGGACAGAATACAATGAGCAGTTCTTC	CASSLYGTEYNEQFF	medium-sized	TRBJ2-1	TRBD1	TRBV28
TGTGCCAGCAGTCCCTACACGGCCCCCAAAACTGAAGCTTTCTTT	CASSPYTAPKTEAFF	many	TRBJ1-1	NA	TRBV27
TGTGCCAGCATGGTGGACAGGATTGTTGGTGAGCAGTACTTC	CASMVDRIVGEQYF	few	TRBJ2-7	TRBD1	TRBV12-3/TRBV12-4
TGTGCCAGCAGTAGAGCCGGGACAGGGGGTAAAGTCGACGAGCAGTACTTC	CASSRAGTGGKVDEQYF	medium-sized	TRBJ2-7	TRBD1	TRBV6-5